This entry lists 18 T cell receptor delta chains sequenced from one sample in a study of Vδ1+ human thymocytes. Sequences come from RNA converted to cDNA by reverse transcription. CDR3 amplicons came from multiplex PCR with pooled V-gene forward and constant-region reverse primers. TCRdb re-called the multiplex PCR reads using CATT. The sample contains some 73,000 delta-chain clones, roughly a third of which appear only once. The antigens of these receptors remain unknown. Findings and caveats of the study: Highly polyclonal TRG and TRD repertoires with Gaussian CDR3 length distributions appeared in thymus.

The source material was Vdelta1+ gamma-delta thymocytes from the thymus. As for subset: FACS-sorted CD3+ TCRalphabeta- TCRVdelta1+ TCRVdelta2- thymocytes. These receptors all come from a boy under two years old who had congenital heart surgery.

The chain carries TRDV1 and TRDJ1; the match to TRDD3 covers 13 bases. The trim removed 3 bases at V and 1 base at J, leaving 23 bases unmatched. CDR1 and CDR2 (germline): TSWWSYY, QGS. CDR3 length: 23 residues. The CDR3 spells CALGDPRFPVYWGIRGTTDKLIF. The DNA for the CDR3 is TGTGCTCTTGGGGACCCCCGCTTTCCCGTTTACTGGGGGATACGGGGTACCACCGATAAACTCATCTTT.

This clone was seen just once. The chain links TRDV1 to TRDJ1; TRDD3 matches at 9 bases. This CDR3 is built from 24 residues. Per germline, CDR1 TSWWSYY and CDR2 QGS. V was clipped by 2 bases and J by 1 base; unmatched bases: 29. In DNA, the CDR3 is TGTGCTCTTGGGGAAGTTCGAAGGTACCTTCCCCATTCGTACTGGGGGAGTCGCACCGATAAACTCATCTTT. It specifies CALGEVRRYLPHSYWGSRTDKLIF.

This clone was seen only a few times. The gene calls are TRDV2 and TRDJ1, with 13 bases that match TRDD3. V was pared by 3 bases and J by 3 bases, with 6 bases of the junction left unmatched. The CDR3 totals 16 residues. Germline V CDR1 and CDR2: GEAIGNYY, EKD. The CDR3 DNA reads as TGTGCCTGTGACGTACTGGGGGATACGAAACCCGATAAACTCATCTTT. Translating it yields CACDVLGDTKPDKLIF.

The rearrangement links TRDV1 to TRDJ1; a weak D match, TRDD2 (5 bases). The CDR3 runs to 18 residues. Germline V gene data show CDR1 as TSWWSYY and CDR2 as QGS. V was clipped by 4 bases and J by 0 bases, with 21 bases between them. The CDR3: CALGAPARGFLYTDKLIF. The CDR3 DNA reads as TGTGCTCTTGGGGCCCCTGCTCGTGGATTCCTGTACACCGATAAACTCATCTTT.

The chain links TRDV1 to TRDJ1; TRDD2 is a possible D gene (7 bases). The V end lost 3 bases, the J end lost 7 bases, and 30 bases lay between the germline ends. Per germline, CDR1 TSWWSYY and CDR2 QGS. The CDR3 runs to 19 residues. CDR3 sequence reads: CALGELAFSYVGGRIKLIF. CDR3 nucleotide sequence: TGTGCTCTTGGGGAGCTCGCGTTTTCCTACGTTGGGGGCAGGATTAAACTCATCTTT.

The chain uses TRDV1 and TRDJ1, with 11 positions matching TRDD3. The CDR3 consists of 20 residues. The junction had 18 bases not matched to a gene; V was cut back by 2 bases and J by 4 bases. CDR1 is TSWWSYY, CDR2 QGS, per germline. The CDR3 spells CALGEWSITWGILRCDKLIF. DNA of the CDR3: TGTGCTCTTGGGGAATGGTCGATAACCTGGGGGATACTTAGATGCGATAAACTCATCTTT.

This chain joins TRDV1 and TRDJ1; D possibly uses TRDD2 or TRDD3 (6 bases each). In germline, CDR1 is TSWWSYY, CDR2 QGS. The length of the CDR3 is 22 residues. Trimming removed 0 bases at V and 0 bases at J, with 29 bases between. The CDR3 DNA is TGTGCTCTTGGGGAACTACTTCCTGCCGGGGGCCGGGGGACCTTATACACCGATAAACTCATCTTT. Amino acids: CALGELLPAGGRGTLYTDKLIF.

The sample holds a few counts of this clone. This sequence joins TRDV1 and TRDJ1; 8 bases agree with TRDD2. The germline CDR1 and CDR2 sequences are TSWWSYY and QGS. The CDR3 length is 24 residues. V dropped 2 bases and J dropped 0; count of bases not matched to a gene: 29. The CDR3 loop reads CALGEELFSSYKAGDYDYTDKLIF. CDR3 DNA: TGTGCTCTTGGGGAAGAGCTTTTTTCTTCCTACAAGGCTGGGGATTATGACTACACCGATAAACTCATCTTT.

Worth noting for this clone: At the DNA level, this CDR3 is encoded by other sequences in the same sample as well. V gene TRDV1 combines with J gene TRDJ1, with D tentatively TRDD3 (5 bases). Germline CDR1 and CDR2: TSWWSYY and QGS. V gave up 0 bases and J gave up 0 bases, with 26 bases separating them. The CDR3 extends over 21 amino acids. The CDR3 nucleotides read TGTGCTCTTGGGGAACTCGTTGATCCGAAGAGGGGGTTTACGTACACCGATAAACTCATCTTT. It encodes CALGELVDPKRGFTYTDKLIF.

This clone was detected a few times. This chain connects TRDV1 to TRDJ1; 9 bases agree with TRDD3. J was trimmed by 10 bases and V by 1 base; bases with no gene match: 16. The V gene's germline CDR1 is TSWWSYY and CDR2 QGS. The CDR3 runs to 17 residues. Here the CDR3 DNA reads TGTGCTCTTGGGGAACGTTGCTACTGGGGGACCCGATCTCCACTCATCTTT. Its translation: CALGERCYWGTRSPLIF.

The chain couples TRDV1 to TRDJ1; no reliable D call. The CDR3 spans 18 residues. Trimming cost V 3 bases and J 0 bases, with 20 bases left between them. Germline assignment: CDR1 TSWWSYY and CDR2 QGS. CDR3: CALGDPKWELPYTDKLIF. In DNA form, the CDR3 reads TGTGCTCTTGGGGACCCGAAGTGGGAGCTACCATACACCGATAAACTCATCTTT.

Regarding this clone: Other DNA variants within this sample encode the same CDR3. The chain combines TRDV1 with TRDJ1, with 8 bases identical to TRDD3. After removal of 1 base from V and 0 bases from J, the junction contained 10 bases not matched to a gene. Germline loops: CDR1 TSWWSYY, CDR2 QGS. The CDR3 has 18 amino acids. In nucleotides, the CDR3 is TGTGCTCTTGGGGAACCGTTACTGGGGGCTTCCTACACCGATAAACTCATCTTT. Amino acid sequence: CALGEPLLGASYTDKLIF.

The J gene is TRDJ1, the V gene TRDV1, with 7 positions matching TRDD3. Germline loops: CDR1 TSWWSYY, CDR2 QGS. This CDR3 region has 18 residues. The trim removed 3 bases at V and 0 bases at J, leaving 13 bases unmatched. The CDR3 DNA sequence: TGTGCTCTTGGGGATGCTAACCCGGGGGATGCGTACACCGATAAACTCATCTTT. Its translation is CALGDANPGDAYTDKLIF.

This chain joins TRDV1 and TRDJ1, with D possibly TRDD3 on 6 matching bases. Trimming left V 3 bases short and J 1 base short, with 27 bases between. Germline V gives CDR1 TSWWSYY, CDR2 QGS. This CDR3 spans 20 amino acids. The CDR3 DNA reads as TGTGCTCTTGGGGATTTGGGATATCCGTACACCGGGTGTTCCACCGATAAACTCATCTTT. It codes for CALGDLGYPYTGCSTDKLIF.

The J gene is TRDJ1, the V gene TRDV1; 10 nucleotides agree with TRDD3. Germline values: CDR1 TSWWSYY, CDR2 QGS. The CDR3 covers 18 residues. V lost 3 bases, J lost 2 bases, and 12 bases stayed unmatched. The CDR3 region has the DNA TGTGCTCTTGGGGATACCACTGGGGGATTCTGGTGGACCGATAAACTCATCTTT. This translates into CALGDTTGGFWWTDKLIF.

This clone was detected only a few times. The rearrangement joins TRDV1 to TRDJ1; a weak D match, TRDD3 (5 bases). The V gene's germline CDR1 is TSWWSYY and CDR2 QGS. Deletions cut 0 bases from V and 0 bases from J, with 20 bases between. The CDR3 sequence is 19 residues long. The CDR3 DNA follows: TGTGCTCTTGGGGAACTAGCGCTCTTACCGGGGGGGTACACCGATAAACTCATCTTT. Its translation is CALGELALLPGGYTDKLIF.

The chain carries TRDV1 and TRDJ1, with D possibly TRDD2 on 6 matching bases. The CDR3 is made up of 18 amino acids. CDR1 is TSWWSYY, CDR2 QGS, per germline. Trimming pared 2 bases from V and 3 bases from J, leaving 22 bases between. The CDR3 here is CALGEWSLPYGLPDKLIF. The DNA of the CDR3 is TGTGCTCTTGGGGAATGGAGCCTTCCCTACGGGCTCCCCGATAAACTCATCTTT.

This clone was seen a single time. This chain connects TRDV1 to TRDJ1; a possible D gene is TRDD3 (5 bases). Trimming removed 1 base at V and 1 base at J, with 10 bases between. In germline, CDR1 is TSWWSYY, CDR2 QGS. The CDR3 loop spans 15 amino acids. CDR3 in DNA: TGTGCTCTTGGGGAACGGAGGGATGGCACCGATAAACTCATCTTT. Its protein is CALGERRDGTDKLIF.